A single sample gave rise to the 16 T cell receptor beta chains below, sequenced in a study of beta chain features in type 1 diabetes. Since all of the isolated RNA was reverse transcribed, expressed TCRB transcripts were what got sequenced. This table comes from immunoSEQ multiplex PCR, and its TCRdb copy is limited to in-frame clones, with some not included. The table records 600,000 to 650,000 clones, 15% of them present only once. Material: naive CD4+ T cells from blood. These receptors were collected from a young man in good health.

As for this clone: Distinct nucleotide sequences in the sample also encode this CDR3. The CDR3 region is CASSVVAGNTEAFF. The CDR3 nucleotides are TGTGCCAGCAGCGTAGTGGCAGGGAACACTGAAGCTTTCTTT. The J gene is TRBJ1-1, the V gene TRBV9; D is ambiguous. Deletions cut 0 bases from V and 1 base from J, with 7 bases between. CDR3 size: 14 residues. Germline V gene sequence: CDR1 SGDLS, CDR2 YYNGEE.

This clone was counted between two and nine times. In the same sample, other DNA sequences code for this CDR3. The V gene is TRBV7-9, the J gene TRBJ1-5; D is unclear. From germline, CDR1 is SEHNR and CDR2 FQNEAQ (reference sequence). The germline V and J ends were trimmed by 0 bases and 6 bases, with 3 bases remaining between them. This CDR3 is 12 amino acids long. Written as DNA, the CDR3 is TGTGCCAGCAGCTTAGCGGGTCAGCCCCAGCATTTT. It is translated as CASSLAGQPQHF.

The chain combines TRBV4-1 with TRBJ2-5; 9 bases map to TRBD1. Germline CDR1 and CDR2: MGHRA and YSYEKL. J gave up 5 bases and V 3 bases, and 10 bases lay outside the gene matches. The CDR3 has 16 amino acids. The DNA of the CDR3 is TGCGCCAGCAGCCAGTCACCGGGACAGGGACGGGAGACCCAGTACTTC. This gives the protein CASSQSPGQGRETQYF.

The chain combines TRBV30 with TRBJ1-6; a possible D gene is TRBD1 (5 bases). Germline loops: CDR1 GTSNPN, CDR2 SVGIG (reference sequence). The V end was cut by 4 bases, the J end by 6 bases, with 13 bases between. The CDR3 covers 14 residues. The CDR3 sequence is CAWNRDLFNSPLHF. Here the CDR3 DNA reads TGTGCCTGGAATCGGGACCTCTTTAATTCACCCCTCCACTTT. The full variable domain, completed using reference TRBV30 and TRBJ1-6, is SQTIHQWPATLVQPVGSPLSLECTVEGTSNPNLYWYRQAAGRGLQLLFYSVGIGQISSEVPQNLSASRPQDRQFILSSKKLLLSDSGFYLCAWNRDLFNSPLHFGNGTRLTVT.

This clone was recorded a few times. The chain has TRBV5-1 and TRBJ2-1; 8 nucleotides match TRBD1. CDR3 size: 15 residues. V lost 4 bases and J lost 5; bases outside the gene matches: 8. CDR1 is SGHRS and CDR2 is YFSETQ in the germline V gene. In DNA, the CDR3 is TGCGCCAGCAGCCTACAGGGGGAATGGCACAATGAGCAGTTCTTC. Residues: CASSLQGEWHNEQFF.

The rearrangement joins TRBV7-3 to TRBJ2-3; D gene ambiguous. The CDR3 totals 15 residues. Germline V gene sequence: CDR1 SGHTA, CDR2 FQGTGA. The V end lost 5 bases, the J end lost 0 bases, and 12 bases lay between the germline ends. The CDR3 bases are TGTGCCAGCAGCACCTTGGGCGCAAGCACAGATACGCAGTATTTT. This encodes CASSTLGASTDTQYF.

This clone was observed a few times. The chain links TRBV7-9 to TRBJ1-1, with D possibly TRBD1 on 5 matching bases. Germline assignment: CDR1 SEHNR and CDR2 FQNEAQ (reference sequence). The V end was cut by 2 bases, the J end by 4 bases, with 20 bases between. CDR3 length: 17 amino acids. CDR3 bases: TGTGCCAGCAGCTTAATTAGGGGAACGGGGATGAGCACTGAAGCTTTCTTT. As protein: CASSLIRGTGMSTEAFF.

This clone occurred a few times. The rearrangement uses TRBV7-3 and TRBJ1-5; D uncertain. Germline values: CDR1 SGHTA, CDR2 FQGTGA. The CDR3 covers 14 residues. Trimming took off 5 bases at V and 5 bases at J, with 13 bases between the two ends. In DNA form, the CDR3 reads TGTGCCAGCAGCCCCGCGGGTCCGGATCAGCCCCAGCATTTT. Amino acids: CASSPAGPDQPQHF.

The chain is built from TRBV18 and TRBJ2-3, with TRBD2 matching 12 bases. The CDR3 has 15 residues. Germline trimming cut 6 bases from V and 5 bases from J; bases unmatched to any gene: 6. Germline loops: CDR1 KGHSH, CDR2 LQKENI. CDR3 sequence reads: CASSLQTSGRDTQYF. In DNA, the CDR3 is TGTGCCAGCTCCCTACAGACTAGCGGGAGAGATACGCAGTATTTT.

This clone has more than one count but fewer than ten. CDR3 coding DNA: TGCGCCAGCAGCCCACTCCTTCGGCTTGAGGCCAACGTCCTGACTTTC. Translated: CASSPLLRLEANVLTF. The gene calls are TRBV4-1 and TRBJ2-6; D is unclear. Germline V gives CDR1 MGHRA, CDR2 YSYEKL. The CDR3 covers 16 residues. Trimming took off 4 bases at V and 6 bases at J, with 16 bases between the two ends.

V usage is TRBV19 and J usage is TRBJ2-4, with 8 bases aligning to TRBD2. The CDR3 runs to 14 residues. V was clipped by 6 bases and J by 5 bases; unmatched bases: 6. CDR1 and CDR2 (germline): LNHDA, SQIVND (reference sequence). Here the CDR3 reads CASRIGGAENIQYF. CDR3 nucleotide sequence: TGTGCCAGTAGAATCGGGGGGGCCGAAAACATTCAGTACTTC.

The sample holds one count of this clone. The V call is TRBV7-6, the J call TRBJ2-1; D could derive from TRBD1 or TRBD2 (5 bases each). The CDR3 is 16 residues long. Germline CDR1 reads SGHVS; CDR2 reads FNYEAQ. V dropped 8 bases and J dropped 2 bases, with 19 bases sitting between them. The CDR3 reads CASSPLGGRTYNEQFF. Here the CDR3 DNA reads TGTGCCAGCTCCCCCCTTGGGGGTAGGACCTACAATGAGCAGTTCTTC.

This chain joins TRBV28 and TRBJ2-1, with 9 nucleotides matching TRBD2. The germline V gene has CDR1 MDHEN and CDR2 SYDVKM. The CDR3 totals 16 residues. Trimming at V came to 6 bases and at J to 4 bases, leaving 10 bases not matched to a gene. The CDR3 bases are TGTGCCAGCAGACCTCACGGACTAGCGCGGTACAATGAGCAGTTCTTC. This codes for CASRPHGLARYNEQFF. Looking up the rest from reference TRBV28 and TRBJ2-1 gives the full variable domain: DVKVTQSSRYLVKRTGEKVFLECVQDMDHENMFWYRQDPGLGLRLIYFSYDVKMKEKGDIPEGYSVSREKKERFSLILESASTNQTSMYLCASRPHGLARYNEQFFGPGTRLTVL.

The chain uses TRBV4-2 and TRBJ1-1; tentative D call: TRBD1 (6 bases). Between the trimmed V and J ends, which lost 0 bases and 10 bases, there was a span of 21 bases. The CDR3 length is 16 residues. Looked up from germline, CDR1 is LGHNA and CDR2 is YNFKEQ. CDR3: CASSQDPNRDFLRAFF. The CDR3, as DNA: TGTGCCAGCAGCCAAGACCCTAACAGGGATTTCCTGCGAGCTTTCTTT.

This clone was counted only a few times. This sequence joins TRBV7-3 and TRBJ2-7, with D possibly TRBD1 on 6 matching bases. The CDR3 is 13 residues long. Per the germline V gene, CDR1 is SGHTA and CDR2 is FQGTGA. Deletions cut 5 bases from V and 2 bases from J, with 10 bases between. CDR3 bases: TGTGCCAGCAGCCCAGGGGCTACCTACGAGCAGTACTTC. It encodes CASSPGATYEQYF. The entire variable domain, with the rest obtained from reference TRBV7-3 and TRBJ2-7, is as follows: GAGVSQTPSNKVTEKGKYVELRCDPISGHTALYWYRQSLGQGPEFLIYFQGTGAADDSGLPNDRFFAVRPEGSVSTLKIQRTERGDSAVYLCASSPGATYEQYFGPGTRLTVT.

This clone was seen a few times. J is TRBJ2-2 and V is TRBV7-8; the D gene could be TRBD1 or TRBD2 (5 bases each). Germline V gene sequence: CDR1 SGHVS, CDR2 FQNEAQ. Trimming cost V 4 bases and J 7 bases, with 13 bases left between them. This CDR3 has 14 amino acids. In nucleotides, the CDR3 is TGTGCCAGCAGCTGGGGACCGAATATCGGGGAGCTGTTTTTT. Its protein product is CASSWGPNIGELFF.